Below, 21 T cell receptor beta chains from the same sample are listed, as sequenced in a study of T cell repertoires in cytomegalovirus infection. Using its own MiXCR run on the reads, TCRdb lists one record per CDR3 protein. Counted here are more than 200,000 distinct CDR3 sequences, over 8% occurring once; the ten biggest clones make up around 15%. The sequencing sample was made of PBMCs. All receptors derive from a human donor in good health (CMV status not recorded). Some clones in this sample may be carry-over from other donors' samples.

The chain couples TRBV14 to TRBJ1-4; D gene ambiguous. This CDR3 contains 15 residues. CDR1 and CDR2 from the germline V gene are SGHDN and FVKESK. V was trimmed by 1 base and J by 6 bases, leaving 12 bases between them. DNA of the CDR3: TGTGCCAGCAGCCAAGTCTCCAGGTGGGATGAAAAACTGTTTTTT. This sequence encodes CASSQVSRWDEKLFF.

The rearrangement links TRBV7-2 to TRBJ2-7, with TRBD1 as a possible D gene (6 bases). CDR1 SGHTA and CDR2 FQGNSA come from the germline V gene. The CDR3 has 15 amino acids. Trimming took off 4 bases at V and 6 bases at J, with 19 bases between the two ends. CDR3 DNA sequence: TGTGCCAGCAGCTCCGTACAGGGTACTTTTTCCGAGCAGTACTTC. Protein: CASSSVQGTFSEQYF.

This clonotype was found many times. The genes are TRBV14 and TRBJ1-2; 7 bases fit TRBD1. The CDR3 sequence is 14 residues long. The V segment lost 4 bases and the J segment 8 bases; nucleotides outside the gene matches: 10. The germline CDR1 and CDR2 sequences are SGHDN and FVKESK. CDR3 sequence: CASSRQGTQGGYTF. DNA for the CDR3: TGTGCCAGCAGCCGACAGGGTACACAGGGCGGCTACACCTTC.

This clonotype was observed many times. The V and J genes are TRBV7-2 and TRBJ1-1; perhaps TRBD1 as D (5 bases). The CDR3 is 15 residues long. Trimming took 2 bases from V and 1 from J, leaving 11 bases between them. The germline V gene encodes CDR1 SGHTA and CDR2 FQGNSA. In nucleotides, the CDR3 is TGTGCCAGCAGCTTACGTGGGGCTGAGAACACTGAAGCTTTCTTT. Its translation is CASSLRGAENTEAFF.

This clonotype was observed at least ten times. The V and J genes are TRBV7-2 and TRBJ1-2, with D perhaps TRBD1 (5 bases). The CDR3 extends over 13 amino acids. Looked up from germline, CDR1 is SGHTA and CDR2 is FQGNSA. The ends were cut back, 0 bases at V and 7 bases at J, with 9 bases in the middle. In DNA form, the CDR3 reads TGTGCCAGCAGCTTAGCCAGGGTAATTGGCTACACCTTC. Translated, it gives CASSLARVIGYTF.

The genes are TRBV6-2 or TRBV6-3 and TRBJ2-1, with 8 bases identical to TRBD2. V shed 4 bases and J 9 bases; nucleotides not matched to a gene: 8. Looked up from germline, CDR1 is MNHEY and CDR2 is SVGEGT. CDR3 length: 14 amino acids. In DNA, the CDR3 is TGTGCCAGCAGTTTAGCGGGATTTTCTGGTGAGCAGTTCTTC. This gives the protein CASSLAGFSGEQFF.

This clonotype was recorded at least ten times. The gene calls are TRBV7-2 and TRBJ1-1; D is possibly TRBD1 (5 bases). V was shortened by 5 bases and J by 5 bases, with 18 bases between the two germline ends. Germline CDR1 SGHTA, CDR2 FQGNSA. The CDR3 totals 15 residues. CDR3 amino acids: CASSPGARTTTEAFF. In DNA, the CDR3 is TGTGCCAGCAGCCCTGGAGCCCGGACAACAACTGAAGCTTTCTTT.

The gene calls are TRBV20-1 and TRBJ2-6; TRBD1 matches 11 bases. This CDR3 comprises 18 residues. J lost 0 bases, V lost 1 base, and 5 bases had no gene match. The germline V gene encodes CDR1 DFQATT and CDR2 SNEGSKA (reference sequence). The CDR3 reads CSARGRDRGSSGANVLTF. CDR3 bases: TGCAGTGCTAGAGGCCGGGACAGGGGGAGCTCTGGGGCCAACGTCCTGACTTTC.

This clonotype was found many times. This sequence joins TRBV6-6 and TRBJ2-7; the match to TRBD1 covers 9 bases. The CDR3 loop spans 16 amino acids. Trimming removed 1 base from V and 5 bases from J; junction bases left unmatched: 9. Germline values: CDR1 MNHNY, CDR2 SVGAGI (reference sequence). The CDR3 here is CASSYWDRDKVDEQYF. Here the CDR3 DNA reads TGTGCCAGCAGTTACTGGGACAGGGACAAAGTTGACGAGCAGTACTTC.

This clonotype was detected many times. Because it lacks the conserved phenylalanine or tryptophan at the end, this CDR3 is likely a read error. Because the CDR3's place on the DNA is in doubt, the DNA is left out and the CDR3 is given as listed by TCRdb. V gene TRBV7-2 combines with J gene TRBJ2-7; TRBD1 is taken as the D call from the table, unchecked against the DNA. CDR1 is SGHTA and CDR2 is FQGNSA in the germline V gene. A total of 8 residues make up the CDR3, ends included. CDR3: CASSLDPL.

This clonotype occurred many times. The chain couples TRBV7-2 to TRBJ1-3; D gene ambiguous. The length of the CDR3 is 13 residues. From germline, CDR1 is SGHTA and CDR2 FQGNSA. The V end lost 7 bases, the J end lost 2 bases, and 9 bases lay between the germline ends. The CDR3 sequence: CASNRVTGNTIYF. CDR3 in DNA: TGTGCCAGCAATAGGGTTACTGGAAACACCATATATTTT. Drawing the rest from reference TRBV7-2 and TRBJ1-3, the complete variable domain is GAGVSQSPSNKVTEKGKDVELRCDPISGHTALYWYRQSLGQGLEFLIYFQGNSAPDKSGLPSDRFSAERTGGSVSTLTIQRTQQEDSAVYLCASNRVTGNTIYFGEGSWLTVV.

This clonotype showed up many times. This chain joins TRBV7-2 and TRBJ2-7; unclear D gene. The CDR3 spans 12 residues. CDR1 SGHTA and CDR2 FQGNSA come from the germline V gene. V was trimmed by 6 bases and J by 7 bases, leaving 13 bases between them. The DNA for the CDR3 is TGTGCCAGCAGTTTCTCTCTCAAAGAGCAGTACTTC. Translation gives CASSFSLKEQYF. The entire variable domain, with the rest obtained from reference TRBV7-2 and TRBJ2-7, is as follows: GAGVSQSPSNKVTEKGKDVELRCDPISGHTALYWYRQSLGQGLEFLIYFQGNSAPDKSGLPSDRFSAERTGGSVSTLTIQRTQQEDSAVYLCASSFSLKEQYFGPGTRLTVT.

The V call is TRBV28, the J call TRBJ2-2; 8 positions agree with TRBD2. Germline CDR1 MDHEN, CDR2 SYDVKM. The trim removed 6 bases at V and 6 bases at J, leaving 9 bases unmatched. There are 15 residues in the CDR3. In DNA form, the CDR3 reads TGTGCCAGCAGCTTCGGACTAGCCAGGTCCGGGGAGCTGTTTTTT. Its protein is CASSFGLARSGELFF.

Turning to this clonotype: A junction boundary mismatches the germline segment, possibly from a read error. The chain links TRBV20-1 to TRBJ2-2; TRBD1 is a possible D gene (6 bases). The CDR3 length is 14 residues. Germline CDR1 DFQATT, CDR2 SNEGSKA (reference sequence). The CDR3 coding sequence is TGCAGTGCTAGACCGCAGGGGAACGCCGGGGAGCTGTTTTTT. Residues: CSARPQGNAGELFF.

This clonotype was counted many times. The J gene is TRBJ1-5, the V gene TRBV7-2; D is perhaps TRBD1 (5 bases). Trimming left V 2 bases short and J 11 bases short, with 13 bases between. The CDR3 is made up of 13 amino acids. CDR1 is SGHTA, CDR2 FQGNSA, per germline. The DNA of the CDR3 is TGTGCCAGCAGCTTACCTAACGGGGCCTCCCAGCATTTT. This codes for CASSLPNGASQHF.

The chain joins TRBV7-3 to TRBJ2-3; D is possibly TRBD1 (6 bases). The CDR3 spans 16 residues. Germline V gene sequence: CDR1 SGHTA, CDR2 FQGTGA. With 5 bases removed from V and 4 bases from J, the gap between germline ends came to 19 bases. CDR3: CASSNATGMGSDTQYF. CDR3 bases: TGTGCCAGCAGCAACGCAACAGGGATGGGGTCAGATACGCAGTATTTT.

The sample holds a few counts of this clonotype. The rearrangement uses TRBV5-1 and TRBJ2-1, with 10 nucleotides matching TRBD2. The CDR3 is 16 amino acids. V lost 4 bases, J lost 5 bases, and 9 bases stayed unmatched. Per the germline V gene, CDR1 is SGHRS and CDR2 is YFSETQ. The CDR3 protein is CASSRSAGGLDNEQFF. In nucleotides, the CDR3 is TGCGCCAGCAGCAGATCAGCGGGGGGGCTCGACAATGAGCAGTTCTTC.

This clonotype was picked up many times. The chain is built from TRBV7-9 and TRBJ2-2, with D possibly TRBD2 on 6 matching bases. V was shortened by 4 bases and J by 0 bases, with 9 bases between the two germline ends. Germline CDR1 and CDR2: SEHNR and FQNEAQ (reference sequence). The CDR3 extends over 15 amino acids. CDR3 nucleotides: TGTGCCAGCAGCTCGGGACTTCCGAACACCGGGGAGCTGTTTTTT. Amino acids: CASSSGLPNTGELFF.

This clonotype has a handful of counts. The V and J genes are TRBV28 and TRBJ1-5; 10 nucleotides line up with TRBD1. The germline CDR1 and CDR2 sequences are MDHEN and SYDVKM. This CDR3 comprises 18 residues. J gave up 2 bases and V 7 bases, and 14 bases lay outside the gene matches. The CDR3 loop is CASKIRSDRGFGNQPQHF. In DNA form, the CDR3 reads TGTGCCAGCAAAATTAGGTCGGACAGGGGGTTTGGCAATCAGCCCCAGCATTTT.

This clonotype was seen repeatedly, ten times or more. This sequence joins TRBV7-8 and TRBJ1-2; no clear D gene. The CDR3 totals 12 residues. Germline loops: CDR1 SGHVS, CDR2 FQNEAQ. V lost 5 bases, J lost 5 bases, and 9 bases lay in between. The CDR3 sequence: CASSLSAYGYTF. The CDR3 DNA reads TGTGCCAGCAGCCTCTCCGCGTATGGCTACACCTTC. The full variable domain, its missing parts supplied by reference TRBV7-8 and TRBJ1-2, is GAGVSQSPRYKVAKRGQDVALRCDPISGHVSLFWYQQALGQGPEFLTYFQNEAQLDKSGLPSDRFFAERPEGSVSTLKIQRTQQEDSAVYLCASSLSAYGYTFGSGTRLTVV.

In this sample, this clonotype turned up many times. This chain links TRBV12-3 or TRBV12-4 with TRBJ2-7; tentatively, D is TRBD1 or TRBD2 (8 bases each). With 5 bases removed from V and 6 bases from J, the gap between germline ends came to 17 bases. The CDR3 has 14 residues. In DNA form, the CDR3 reads TGTGCCAGCAGTCTCGGGGGGGACAGGCGCGAGCAGTACTTC. It is translated as CASSLGGDRREQYF.